This T cell receptor (beta chain) was captured in a study of cytomegalovirus exposure and HLA in healthy donors. Study-wide results and caveats: Reported findings show TCR beta sequences accurately forecast HLA-A and HLA-B alleles in most subjects. Data from an earlier analysis indicated that most TCR beta V segments were productive either about 87% or about 30% of the time. It was reported that the classifier diagnosed cytomegalovirus status with high specificity and sensitivity in both the original and validation cohorts.

The PCR ran on 60 Vbeta and 13 Jbeta primers. Study processing details: About 10 million shared chains were among 80 million or so unique TCR beta chains counted in a later analysis. Profiling relied on immunoSEQ multiplex PCR, and the TCRdb table lists in-frame clones only, not all of them. V and J calls and clone size follow that table, whereas D and trimming were derived from the DNA. Its table lists 100,000 to 150,000 clones. The J segment lost 7 bases and the V segment lost 5 bases, leaving 14 bases of the junction unmatched. Germline V gene sequence: CDR1 SGHTA, CDR2 FQGNSA. The CDR3 loop spans 16 amino acids. On this clone itself: Antigen unknown.

V is TRBV7-2 and J is TRBJ2-1; 7 positions agree with TRBD2. The source material was PBMCs. The sequence was obtained from a woman between 40 and 50 years old in good health and CMV-seronegative. CDR3 in amino acids: CASSREVPLFGNEQFF. The CDR3 region has the DNA TGTGCCAGCAGCCGGGAGGTCCCTCTCTTCGGGAATGAGCAGTTCTTC. Supplemented by reference TRBV7-2 and TRBJ2-1, the full variable domain reads GAGVSQSPSNKVTEKGKDVELRCDPISGHTALYWYRQSLGQGLEFLIYFQGNSAPDKSGLPSDRFSAERTGGSVSTLTIQRTQQEDSAVYLCASSREVPLFGNEQFFGPGTRLTVL.